A single sample is the source of the 19 T cell receptor beta chains below, sequenced in a study of cytomegalovirus exposure and HLA in healthy donors. The primer mix had 60 Vbeta and 13 Jbeta primers. The protocol was immunoSEQ multiplex PCR, while the TCRdb copy is restricted to in-frame clones and leaves out a portion. Of about 170,000 clones listed, roughly 81% were seen once; the top ten hold 2% to 3%. Sequences were obtained from PBMCs. The source of these receptors is a man younger than 40 in good health and CMV-seropositive.

This chain connects TRBV2 to TRBJ1-2; D uncertain. This CDR3 has 10 residues. V lost 8 bases, J lost 6 bases, and 7 bases lay in between. CDR1 is SNHLY, CDR2 FYNNEI, per germline. In DNA, the CDR3 is TGTGCCAGCTTGAAGCATGGCTACACCTTC. Protein product: CASLKHGYTF.

The chain carries TRBV21-1 and TRBJ1-5. TRBV21-1 is recorded as a pseudogene. CDR3 length: 17 amino acids. CDR3 coding DNA: TGTGCCAGCAGCAAAACGGCGGGATGGGGCTCACCTCAGCCCCAGCATTTT. The encoded protein is CASSKTAGWGSPQPQHF.

This chain joins TRBV6-4 and TRBJ2-2; 11 bases agree with TRBD2. CDR3 length: 15 amino acids. Germline V gene data show CDR1 as MRHNA and CDR2 as SNTAGT. V lost 3 bases to trimming and J lost 3 bases; unmatched junction nucleotides: 0. CDR3 in amino acids: CASSELAGDTGELFF. CDR3 nucleotide sequence: TGTGCCAGCAGTGAACTAGCGGGAGACACCGGGGAGCTGTTTTTT.

The rearrangement links TRBV18 to TRBJ2-2; the D gene is possibly TRBD1 (6 bases). Looked up from germline, CDR1 is KGHSH and CDR2 is LQKENI. V was cut by 4 bases and J by 5 bases, with 14 bases left in between. The CDR3 consists of 15 residues. CDR3 in DNA: TGTGCCAGCTCACAGCCGGGACAAAAGACCGGGGAGCTGTTTTTT. As protein: CASSQPGQKTGELFF.

The V and J genes are TRBV18 and TRBJ2-1, with 12 bases fitting TRBD2. J lost 6 bases, V lost 0 bases, and 3 bases had no gene match. This CDR3 spans 16 amino acids. The germline V gene encodes CDR1 KGHSH and CDR2 LQKENI. For the CDR3, the DNA is TGTGCCAGCTCACCACCGGGACTAGCGGGCTCCAATGAGCAGTTCTTC. It is translated as CASSPPGLAGSNEQFF.

This chain links TRBV5-1 with TRBJ1-2, with TRBD1 matching 10 bases. The CDR3 covers 14 residues. Trimming cost V 4 bases and J 5 bases; bases outside gene matches: 5. CDR1 is SGHRS and CDR2 is YFSETQ in the germline V gene. In DNA, the CDR3 is TGCGCCAGCAGCAGGACAGGGGGGGAATATGGCTACACCTTC. Amino acid sequence: CASSRTGGEYGYTF.

The chain links TRBV5-4 to TRBJ2-2; TRBD2 is a possible D gene (5 bases). From germline, CDR1 is SGHNT and CDR2 YYREEE (reference sequence). Trimming took off 4 bases at V and 0 bases at J, with 10 bases between the two ends. The CDR3 length is 15 residues. CDR3 residues: CASSQDLTNTGELFF. The CDR3 region has the DNA TGTGCCAGCAGCCAGGACTTGACGAACACCGGGGAGCTGTTTTTT.

The chain is built from TRBV5-1 and TRBJ1-3; TRBD1 might be the D (6 bases). Germline V gives CDR1 SGHRS, CDR2 YFSETQ. This CDR3 spans 14 amino acids. V dropped 4 bases and J dropped 3 bases, with 11 bases sitting between them. The CDR3 sequence: CASSIAGDGNTIYF. CDR3 sequence (DNA): TGCGCCAGCAGCATTGCAGGGGATGGAAACACCATATATTTT. Full variable domain (rest looked up from reference TRBV5-1 and TRBJ1-3): KAGVTQTPRYLIKTRGQQVTLSCSPISGHRSVSWYQQTPGQGLQFLFEYFSETQRNKGNFPGRFSGRQFSNSRSEMNVSTLELGDSALYLCASSIAGDGNTIYFGEGSWLTVV.

This rearrangement joins TRBV4-1 to TRBJ1-1; 8 nucleotides align to TRBD1. Per germline, CDR1 MGHRA and CDR2 YSYEKL. This CDR3 is 16 amino acids long. With V trimmed by 6 bases and J by 1 base, 10 bases remained unmatched. CDR3 in DNA: TGCGCCAGCAGATACGATGGTCAGGGGGCGAACACTGAAGCTTTCTTT. As protein: CASRYDGQGANTEAFF.

The V gene is TRBV6-1, the J gene TRBJ1-1, with 9 positions matching TRBD1. There are 16 residues in the CDR3. V lost 4 bases, J lost 7 bases, and 13 bases stayed unmatched. CDR1 is MNHNS, CDR2 SASEGT, per germline. The CDR3 sequence: CASSVSAQGASIEAFF. The CDR3 DNA reads TGTGCCAGCAGTGTCTCAGCACAGGGGGCTAGCATTGAAGCTTTCTTT.

The chain uses TRBV28 and TRBJ1-3, with D possibly being TRBD1 (6 bases). The CDR3 is made up of 15 amino acids. Germline CDR1 and CDR2: MDHEN and SYDVKM. The V and J ends lost 7 bases and 1 base respectively, with 14 bases between them. The CDR3 loop reads CASTDLTGSGNTIYF. The CDR3 nucleotides are TGTGCCAGCACCGACCTCACAGGGTCTGGAAACACCATATATTTT.

This rearrangement joins TRBV5-4 to TRBJ1-1; 10 bases are a match to TRBD1. This CDR3 contains 15 residues. The V gene end was trimmed by 4 bases and the J gene end by 2 bases; junction bases not matched to a gene: 5. Germline CDR1 SGHNT, CDR2 YYREEE (reference sequence). CDR3 DNA: TGTGCCAGCAGCGCACGGGACAGGGGCAACACTGAAGCTTTCTTT. Its translation: CASSARDRGNTEAFF.

The CDR3 reads CASSPNPGDNQPQHF. CDR3 bases: TGCGCCAGCAGTCCTAATCCAGGGGACAATCAGCCCCAGCATTTT. This chain connects TRBV5-1 to TRBJ1-5; a weak D match, TRBD1 (6 bases). This CDR3 is built from 15 residues. The germline gives CDR1 SGHRS, CDR2 YFSETQ. The V end lost 5 bases, the J end lost 3 bases, and 15 bases lay between the germline ends. Drawing the rest from reference TRBV5-1 and TRBJ1-5, the complete variable domain is KAGVTQTPRYLIKTRGQQVTLSCSPISGHRSVSWYQQTPGQGLQFLFEYFSETQRNKGNFPGRFSGRQFSNSRSEMNVSTLELGDSALYLCASSPNPGDNQPQHFGDGTRLSIL.

This clone was counted once. The V gene is TRBV6-5, the J gene TRBJ2-5; D gene uncertain. The germline gives CDR1 MNHEY, CDR2 SVGAGI. The ends were cut back, 2 bases at V and 4 bases at J, with 8 bases in the middle. The CDR3 extends over 13 amino acids. The CDR3 is CASSYGHSETQYF. The CDR3 nucleotides read TGTGCCAGCAGTTACGGGCACTCAGAGACCCAGTACTTC.

This chain uses TRBV11-2 with TRBJ1-2, with 10 positions matching TRBD1. CDR3 length: 13 residues. Germline CDR1 is SGHAT and CDR2 is FQNNGV. J lost 8 bases, V lost 2 bases, and 2 bases had no gene match. The CDR3 bases are TGTGCCAGCAGCTTAACGACAGGGGGCGGCTACACCTTC. Residues: CASSLTTGGGYTF.

The gene calls are TRBV7-3 and TRBJ2-5, with D tentatively TRBD2 (5 bases). V was trimmed by 5 bases and J by 5 bases, leaving 15 bases between them. Germline loops: CDR1 SGHTA, CDR2 FQGTGA. CDR3 length: 14 residues. The CDR3 is CASSPLGSPETQYF. In DNA form, the CDR3 reads TGTGCCAGCAGCCCCTTGGGGAGCCCGGAGACCCAGTACTTC.

J is TRBJ2-7 and V is TRBV11-2; D unclear. V dropped 0 bases and J dropped 2 bases, with 5 bases sitting between them. CDR3 size: 13 residues. Germline CDR1 SGHAT, CDR2 FQNNGV. CDR3 amino acids: CASSLDPAYEQYF. In DNA, the CDR3 is TGTGCCAGCAGCTTAGATCCAGCCTACGAGCAGTACTTC.

The chain employs TRBV20-1 and TRBJ1-1; D is unresolved. The CDR3 consists of 11 residues. V was clipped by 7 bases and J by 3 bases, with 9 bases between them. Germline lookup yields CDR1 DFQATT and CDR2 SNEGSKA (reference sequence). The CDR3 reads CSGGRDTEAFF. The DNA for the CDR3 is TGCAGTGGAGGGCGGGACACTGAAGCTTTCTTT.

This clone appeared once. The genes are TRBV10-1 and TRBJ2-7; D may be TRBD1 (6 bases). The V and J ends lost 3 bases and 5 bases respectively, with 14 bases between them. There are 14 residues in the CDR3. The germline V gene has CDR1 WNHNN and CDR2 SYGVQD (reference sequence). The CDR3 reads CASSDTGSVDEQYF. The CDR3, as DNA: TGCGCCAGCAGTGATACAGGGAGTGTCGACGAGCAGTACTTC.